These 21 T cell receptor beta chains were all obtained from the same sample, sequenced in a study of blood T cell repertoires in COVID-19. Using immunoSEQ multiplex PCR, the repertoire was profiled, and TCRdb retains in-frame clones only, with some absent. Of roughly 440,000 clones in the sample, about 91% were seen once. Sequencing was done on a sample of peripheral blood. The origin of the receptors is a woman aged 45-65 years with COVID-19, enrolled during active disease.

This clone is a singleton in its sample. The V call is TRBV6-6, the J call TRBJ1-1; D gene unclear. Germline CDR1 is MNHNY and CDR2 is SVGAGI (reference sequence). The CDR3 runs 13 residues. The V end lost 10 bases, the J end lost 0 bases, and 12 bases lay between the germline ends. The CDR3 DNA is TGTGCCAACTCGCACCTCATGAACACTGAAGCTTTCTTT. Amino acid sequence: CANSHLMNTEAFF.

The chain carries TRBV5-3 and TRBJ1-5, with D uncertain. TRBV5-3 is an ORF; its function is uncertain. This CDR3 comprises 17 residues. Between the trimmed V and J ends, which lost 2 bases and 1 base, there was a span of 16 bases. CDR3 DNA: TGTGCCAGAAGCTTATCTCGTCTTCGGCGGAGCAATCAGCCCCAGCATTTT. Protein: CARSLSRLRRSNQPQHF.

The chain carries TRBV6-5 and TRBJ2-1, with D perhaps TRBD2 (5 bases). V was trimmed by 8 bases and J by 6 bases, leaving 17 bases between them. Germline V lookup: CDR1 MNHEY, CDR2 SVGAGI. The CDR3 runs 14 residues. CDR3 coding DNA: TGTGCCAGCGCCTATTTTAGGACTGCCAATGAGCAGTTCTTC. Translated, it gives CASAYFRTANEQFF.

This rearrangement joins TRBV5-1 to TRBJ2-1, with 12 bases aligning to TRBD2. The germline V gene encodes CDR1 SGHRS and CDR2 YFSETQ. Germline trimming cut 3 bases from V and 6 bases from J; bases unmatched to any gene: 4. The CDR3 contains 15 residues. CDR3 nucleotide sequence: TGCGCCAGCAGCTCGACTAGCGGGGGATTCAATGAGCAGTTCTTC. This encodes CASSSTSGGFNEQFF.

The genes are TRBV7-9 and TRBJ2-2; possible D gene TRBD1, 5 bases. V was clipped by 2 bases and J by 7 bases, with 11 bases between them. The CDR3 is 14 residues long. CDR1 is SEHNR, CDR2 FQNEAQ, per germline (reference sequence). For the CDR3, the DNA is TGTGCCAGCAGCTTATTAGGGGATGGCGGGGAGCTGTTTTTT. This translates into CASSLLGDGGELFF.

This chain uses TRBV18 with TRBJ2-7; 9 bases match TRBD1. With 4 bases clipped from V and 4 bases from J, the junction kept 8 bases outside the gene matches. CDR3 length equals 15 residues. Germline CDR1 and CDR2: KGHSH and LQKENI. The CDR3 region has the DNA TGTGCCAGCTCACAAACAGGGGGCGAGGAGTACGAGCAGTACTTC. Amino acids: CASSQTGGEEYEQYF.

Remarks on this clone: Other DNA sequences within the sample encode an identical CDR3. The J gene is TRBJ1-1, the V gene TRBV7-9; D perhaps matches TRBD1 (5 bases). The V end was cut by 3 bases, the J end by 5 bases, with 7 bases between. This CDR3 has 12 amino acids. CDR1 SEHNR and CDR2 FQNEAQ come from the germline V gene (reference sequence). CDR3: CASSLRGTEAFF. In DNA, the CDR3 is TGTGCCAGCAGCTTGCGGGGGACTGAAGCTTTCTTT.

The gene calls are TRBV9 and TRBJ1-3; possible D gene TRBD1, 5 bases. Germline-derived CDR1 and CDR2 are SGDLS and YYNGEE. Trimming removed 3 bases from V and 2 bases from J, with 12 bases in between. This CDR3 is 15 amino acids long. CDR3 residues: CASSAQTVTGNTIYF. CDR3 nucleotide sequence: TGTGCCAGCAGCGCCCAGACAGTGACTGGAAACACCATATATTTT.

This chain uses TRBV6-5 with TRBJ2-1; 8 bases align to TRBD2. The CDR3 consists of 15 residues. V dropped 2 bases and J dropped 4; count of bases not matched to a gene: 4. CDR1 is MNHEY and CDR2 is SVGAGI in the germline V gene. CDR3 sequence: CASSYVAGKYNEQFF. CDR3 DNA sequence: TGTGCCAGCAGTTACGTAGCGGGGAAATACAATGAGCAGTTCTTC.

This sequence joins TRBV6-5 and TRBJ2-7; 8 bases fit TRBD1. V shed 6 bases and J 7 bases; nucleotides not matched to a gene: 11. Germline loops: CDR1 MNHEY, CDR2 SVGAGI. This CDR3 comprises 14 residues. The CDR3 sequence: CASRDGTGAGEQYF. DNA of the CDR3: TGTGCCAGCAGGGACGGGACAGGCGCAGGGGAGCAGTACTTC.

The rearrangement joins TRBV3-1 (or the pseudogene TRBV3-2) to TRBJ2-3, with no clear D. The CDR3 runs to 16 residues. The V end was cut by 0 bases, the J end by 0 bases, with 10 bases between. Germline V lookup: CDR1 LGHDT, CDR2 YNNKEL (reference sequence). CDR3 coding DNA: TGTGCCAGCAGCCAAGATCCTCCGACTAGCACAGATACGCAGTATTTT. It is translated as CASSQDPPTSTDTQYF.

This chain uses TRBV5-1 with TRBJ2-2; the D is unclear. Trimming removed 1 base at V and 3 bases at J, with 13 bases between. Per the germline V gene, CDR1 is SGHRS and CDR2 is YFSETQ. The CDR3 covers 16 residues. This CDR3 reads CASSLSPHRDTGELFF. The CDR3 DNA reads as TGCGCCAGCAGCTTGAGCCCTCATCGCGACACCGGGGAGCTGTTTTTT.

The genes are TRBV10-1 and TRBJ1-4; 11 bases are a match to TRBD1. CDR1 is WNHNN, CDR2 SYGVQD, per germline (reference sequence). V shed 4 bases and J 5 bases; nucleotides not matched to a gene: 0. The CDR3 loop spans 14 amino acids. The chain's CDR3 is CASSGDRGNEKLFF. The CDR3 coding sequence is TGCGCCAGCAGTGGGGACAGGGGGAATGAAAAACTGTTTTTT.

The CDR3 DNA sequence: TGTGCCAGCAGCTCCGGACAGGGGGCTTTTTATGGCTACACCTTC. Its translation: CASSSGQGAFYGYTF. This sequence joins TRBV7-2 and TRBJ1-2; TRBD1 aligns across 11 bases. V shed 4 bases and J 5 bases; nucleotides not matched to a gene: 6. CDR1 is SGHTA and CDR2 is FQGNSA in the germline V gene. CDR3 size: 15 residues.

This chain connects TRBV28 to TRBJ1-2; D is undetermined. Looked up from germline, CDR1 is MDHEN and CDR2 is SYDVKM. Trimming took off 7 bases at V and 8 bases at J, with 20 bases between the two ends. The CDR3 is made up of 14 amino acids. The CDR3 region has the DNA TGTGCCAGCACCCGCCCCCAGACATCTAAAGGCTACACCTTC. It codes for CASTRPQTSKGYTF.

This clone appeared once. This chain links TRBV6-5 with TRBJ1-5; 7 positions match TRBD1. The trim removed 6 bases at V and 4 bases at J, leaving 6 bases unmatched. Germline CDR1 and CDR2: MNHEY and SVGAGI. The CDR3 spans 14 residues. The DNA for the CDR3 is TGTGCCAGCAGCCCCGGGACAGATAATCAGCCCCAGCATTTT. It codes for CASSPGTDNQPQHF.

The chain combines TRBV19 with TRBJ2-1; 7 nucleotides align to TRBD1. CDR1 LNHDA and CDR2 SQIVND come from the germline V gene (reference sequence). V shed 7 bases, J shed 5 bases, and the junction held 8 bases outside the gene matches. The CDR3 is made up of 14 amino acids. This CDR3 is CASKGAGSHNEQFF. In nucleotides, the CDR3 is TGTGCCAGTAAGGGGGCAGGGAGCCACAATGAGCAGTTCTTC. Using reference TRBV19 and TRBJ2-1 for the parts outside the CDR3, the full variable domain is DGGITQSPKYLFRKEGQNVTLSCEQNLNHDAMYWYRQDPGQGLRLIYYSQIVNDFQKGDIAEGYSVSREKKESFPLTVTSAQKNPTAFYLCASKGAGSHNEQFFGPGTRLTVL.

The chain uses TRBV6-5 and TRBJ2-7, with D possibly being TRBD2 (6 bases). Germline-derived CDR1 and CDR2 are MNHEY and SVGAGI. The CDR3 has 14 residues. Trimming took 0 bases from V and 4 from J, leaving 10 bases between them. In DNA form, the CDR3 reads TGTGCCAGCAGTTACTCGATCGGAGGGTACGAGCAGTACTTC. Translating it yields CASSYSIGGYEQYF.

The chain couples TRBV7-8 to TRBJ1-2, with D possibly TRBD1 on 6 matching bases. CDR1 and CDR2 from the germline V gene are SGHVS and FQNEAQ. Trimming removed 4 bases at V and 6 bases at J, with 12 bases between. This CDR3 region has 13 residues. CDR3 region: CASSSGTINGYTF. The CDR3 region has the DNA TGTGCCAGCAGCTCGGGGACAATCAATGGCTACACCTTC.

The chain couples TRBV13 to TRBJ2-7; D unclear. V was pared by 6 bases and J by 7 bases, with 10 bases between. The V gene's germline CDR1 is PRHDT and CDR2 FYEKMQ (reference sequence). CDR3 length: 11 amino acids. CDR3: CASSSSREQYF. Written as DNA, the CDR3 is TGTGCCAGCAGTTCCTCCCGGGAGCAGTACTTC.

V gene TRBV6-2 or TRBV6-3 combines with J gene TRBJ2-1; no firm D call. CDR1 is MNHEY, CDR2 SVGEGT, per germline. Trimming removed 2 bases from V and 8 bases from J, with 10 bases in between. CDR3 length: 13 amino acids. The CDR3 sequence is CASSYSSQDEQFF. The CDR3 nucleotides read TGTGCCAGCAGTTACAGCTCCCAGGATGAGCAGTTCTTC.